These 7 T cell receptor beta chains were sequenced from one sample in a study of blood T cell repertoires in COVID-19. Using immunoSEQ multiplex PCR, the repertoire was profiled, and TCRdb retains in-frame clones only, with some absent. The sample records 97,000 or so clones, over 75% being singletons. Sequences were obtained from peripheral blood. Receptor source: a man in his sixties with acute or convalescent COVID-19.

The V call is TRBV4-1, the J call TRBJ1-1; 10 positions match TRBD1. This CDR3 has 19 amino acids. Per germline, CDR1 MGHRA and CDR2 YSYEKL. V shed 3 bases and J 6 bases; nucleotides not matched to a gene: 19. CDR3 DNA: TGCGCCAGCAGCCAGAGTCCCACCGACAGGGGGCGCGGGCTCCCTGAAGCTTTCTTT. Its translation is CASSQSPTDRGRGLPEAFF.

This clone was observed a single time. V is TRBV5-1 and J is TRBJ2-7; perhaps TRBD2 as D (5 bases). The CDR3 is 14 residues long. Germline V gene data show CDR1 as SGHRS and CDR2 as YFSETQ. V was cut by 4 bases and J by 0 bases, with 11 bases left in between. This chain's CDR3 is CASSQDSISYEQYF. The CDR3 coding sequence is TGCGCCAGCAGCCAGGACTCTATCTCCTACGAGCAGTACTTC.

This chain links TRBV30 with TRBJ1-1, with D perhaps TRBD1 (6 bases). Germline V lookup: CDR1 GTSNPN, CDR2 SVGIG (reference sequence). This CDR3 has 15 residues. V shed 3 bases and J shed 1 base, with 15 bases lying between them. CDR3 sequence (DNA): TGTGCCTGGAGGAAACCAGGGACAACGAACACTGAAGCTTTCTTT. Amino acid sequence: CAWRKPGTTNTEAFF.

The chain uses TRBV15 and TRBJ1-6, with D unclear. This CDR3 spans 17 amino acids. Germline lookup yields CDR1 LNHNV and CDR2 YYDKDF (reference sequence). With 0 bases removed from V and 7 bases from J, the gap between germline ends came to 16 bases. The chain's CDR3 is CATSRDSGTVINSPLHF. The CDR3 region has the DNA TGTGCCACCAGCAGAGATAGCGGAACAGTAATCAATTCACCCCTCCACTTT. The whole variable domain, filled in from reference TRBV15 and TRBJ1-6, reads DAMVIQNPRYQVTQFGKPVTLSCSQTLNHNVMYWYQQKSSQAPKLLFHYYDKDFNNEADTPDNFQSRRPNTSFCFLDIRSPGLGDTAMYLCATSRDSGTVINSPLHFGNGTRLTVT.

The chain recombines TRBV7-9 with TRBJ1-2, with a weak D call TRBD1 (5 bases). The CDR3 runs 14 residues. The ends were cut back, 1 base at V and 6 bases at J, with 12 bases in the middle. Germline CDR1 and CDR2: SEHNR and FQNEAQ (reference sequence). In DNA form, the CDR3 reads TGTGCCAGCAGCTTAGGGGGCAGGGTTGATGGCTACACCTTC. Translation: CASSLGGRVDGYTF.

The V call is TRBV4-1, the J call TRBJ1-2; no clear D gene. Looked up from germline, CDR1 is MGHRA and CDR2 is YSYEKL. V lost 4 bases, J lost 2 bases, and 11 bases lay in between. The CDR3 is 14 residues long. The DNA of the CDR3 is TGCGCCAGCAGCCCGGGAGGGAGGAACTATGGCTACACCTTC. It codes for CASSPGGRNYGYTF.

The chain employs TRBV6-1 and TRBJ1-2; D perhaps matches TRBD1 (5 bases). Trimming took 2 bases from V and 10 from J, leaving 20 bases between them. Germline values: CDR1 MNHNS, CDR2 SASEGT. CDR3 length: 15 residues. In DNA form, the CDR3 reads TGTGCCAGCAGTGAAAAGGGACTGACGGCTTCTTTCTACACCTTC. This codes for CASSEKGLTASFYTF.